This T cell receptor (beta chain) emerged from a study of shared clonotypes between healthy human individuals. General study results and limits: Rarefaction exposed incomplete sorted-subset sequencing despite large depth.

Remarks on this clone: Antigen unknown.

Healthy and HIV-negative, the adult donors had no recent acute infections or vaccinations. The repertoire was sequenced with immunoSEQ multiplex PCR; TCRdb's copy has only in-frame clones and lacks some. The sample consists of about a million clones, under 80% of them appearing once. The CDR3 extends over 20 amino acids. V trimming: 3 bases; J trimming: 0 bases; junction bases outside the gene matches: 12. Germline V CDR1 and CDR2: LGHNA, YNFKEQ. Specimen: memory CD4+ T cells sorted from blood. The subset is: CD45RA-negative fraction. The chain links TRBV4-2 to TRBJ2-6; 9 bases map to TRBD2. The TCR sequence derives from a man aged 18 to 30 in good health. CDR3 region: CASSHSTGLAGSSGANVLTF. The CDR3 DNA is TGTGCCAGCAGCCATTCGACCGGGCTAGCGGGAAGCTCTGGGGCCAACGTCCTGACTTTC.